The count of the clone carrying this TCR beta chain is one. Antigen: not known. Produced via immunoSEQ multiplex PCR; TCRdb's table is partial and in-frame only. The table has 90,000 to 150,000 clones, 80% to 90% seen once. The sample originates from a study of T cell responses to AZD1222 COVID-19 vaccine. Study findings and constraints: Spike-specific TCR breadth and depth grew following two AZD1222 doses.

V lost 4 bases, J lost 3 bases, and 16 bases lay in between. Per the germline V gene, CDR1 is LGHNA and CDR2 is YNFKEQ. The CDR3 runs 15 residues. This TCR derives from an adult in good health. This sample comprised peripheral blood, obtained on day 0 of AZD1222 vaccination. This rearrangement joins TRBV4-2 to TRBJ2-7; the D call may be TRBD1 or TRBD2 (6 bases each). CDR3: CASSPTQGGSYEQYF. Written as DNA, the CDR3 is TGTGCCAGCAGCCCTACTCAAGGGGGGAGCTACGAGCAGTACTTC.